This TCR beta chain was recorded in a study of shared clonotypes between healthy human individuals. The assay was immunoSEQ multiplex PCR, and TCRdb's table has in-frame clones only and misses some. The sample holds some 2 million clones, roughly 94% seen once. The ends were cut back, 5 bases at V and 7 bases at J, with 15 bases in the middle. Germline V CDR1 and CDR2: SEHNR, FQNEAQ (reference sequence). The CDR3 totals 13 residues. The source of this sequence is a man between 18 and 29 years old in good health. The material sequenced was naive CD4+ T cells sorted from blood. Subset given: CD45RA+ positively selected. This chain uses TRBV7-9 with TRBJ2-7, with D uncertain. DNA for the CDR3: TGTGCCAGCAGCAGAGGATTCCTGGAGGAGCAGTACTTC. It yields the protein CASSRGFLEEQYF.